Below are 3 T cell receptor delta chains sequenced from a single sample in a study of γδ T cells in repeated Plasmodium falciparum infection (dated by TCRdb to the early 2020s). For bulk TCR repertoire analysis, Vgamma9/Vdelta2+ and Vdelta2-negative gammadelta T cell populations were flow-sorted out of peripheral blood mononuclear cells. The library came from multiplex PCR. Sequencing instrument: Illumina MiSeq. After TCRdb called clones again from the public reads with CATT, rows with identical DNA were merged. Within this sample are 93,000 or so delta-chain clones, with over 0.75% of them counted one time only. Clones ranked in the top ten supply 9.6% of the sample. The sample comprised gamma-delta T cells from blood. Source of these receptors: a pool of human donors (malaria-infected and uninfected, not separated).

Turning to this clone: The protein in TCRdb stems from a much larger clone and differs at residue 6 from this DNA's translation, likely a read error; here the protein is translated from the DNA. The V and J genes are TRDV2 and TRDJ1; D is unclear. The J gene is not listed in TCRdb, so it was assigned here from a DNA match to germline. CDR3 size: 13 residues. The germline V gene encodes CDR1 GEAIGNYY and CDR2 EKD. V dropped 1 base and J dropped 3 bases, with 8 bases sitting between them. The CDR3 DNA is TGTGCCTGTGACACAACAGGTTCCGATAAACTCATCTTT. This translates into CACDTTGSDKLIF.

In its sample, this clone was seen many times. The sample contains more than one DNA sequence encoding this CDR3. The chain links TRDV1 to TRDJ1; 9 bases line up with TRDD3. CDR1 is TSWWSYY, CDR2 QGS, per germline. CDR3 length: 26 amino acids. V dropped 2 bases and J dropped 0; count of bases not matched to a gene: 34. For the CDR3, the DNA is TGTGCTCTTGGGGAATTCGATTCCTATATATGGATGGCTTCCTGGGGGATCGGGGGTTACACCGATAAACTCATCTTT. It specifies CALGEFDSYIWMASWGIGGYTDKLIF.

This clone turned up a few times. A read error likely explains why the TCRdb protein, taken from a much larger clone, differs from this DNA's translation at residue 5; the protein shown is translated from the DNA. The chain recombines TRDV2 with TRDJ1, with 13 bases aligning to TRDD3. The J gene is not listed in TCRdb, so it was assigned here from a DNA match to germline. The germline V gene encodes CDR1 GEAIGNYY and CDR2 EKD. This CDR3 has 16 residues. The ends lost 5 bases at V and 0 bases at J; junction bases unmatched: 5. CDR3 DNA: TGTGCCTGTGCAGGTACTGGGGGATACGACACCGATAAACTCATCTTT. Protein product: CACAGTGGYDTDKLIF.